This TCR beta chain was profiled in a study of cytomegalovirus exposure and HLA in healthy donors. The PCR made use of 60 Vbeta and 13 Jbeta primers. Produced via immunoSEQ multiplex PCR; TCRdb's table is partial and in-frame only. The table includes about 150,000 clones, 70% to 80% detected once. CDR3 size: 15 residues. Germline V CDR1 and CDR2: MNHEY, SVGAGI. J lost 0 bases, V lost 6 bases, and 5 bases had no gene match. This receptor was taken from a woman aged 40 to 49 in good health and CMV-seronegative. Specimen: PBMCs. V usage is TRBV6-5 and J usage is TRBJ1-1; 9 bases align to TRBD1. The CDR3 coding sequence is TGTGCCAGCAGCTTAGACAGGGGGATGAACACTGAAGCTTTCTTT. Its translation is CASSLDRGMNTEAFF.